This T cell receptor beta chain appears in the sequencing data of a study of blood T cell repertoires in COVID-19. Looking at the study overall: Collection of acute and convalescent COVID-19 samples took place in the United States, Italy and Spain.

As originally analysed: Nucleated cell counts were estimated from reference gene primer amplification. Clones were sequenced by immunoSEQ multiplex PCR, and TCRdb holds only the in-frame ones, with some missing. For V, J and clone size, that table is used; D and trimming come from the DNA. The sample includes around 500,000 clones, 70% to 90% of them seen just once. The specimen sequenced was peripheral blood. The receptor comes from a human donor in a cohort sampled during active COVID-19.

This CDR3 is CASSPRALRRTEAFF. In DNA form, the CDR3 reads TGTGCCAGCAGTCCCAGAGCGCTGAGGCGGACTGAAGCTTTCTTT. The chain has TRBV6-5 and TRBJ1-1, with D unclear. Germline CDR1 MNHEY, CDR2 SVGAGI. CDR3 size: 15 residues. The V end lost 5 bases, the J end lost 5 bases, and 18 bases lay between the germline ends.